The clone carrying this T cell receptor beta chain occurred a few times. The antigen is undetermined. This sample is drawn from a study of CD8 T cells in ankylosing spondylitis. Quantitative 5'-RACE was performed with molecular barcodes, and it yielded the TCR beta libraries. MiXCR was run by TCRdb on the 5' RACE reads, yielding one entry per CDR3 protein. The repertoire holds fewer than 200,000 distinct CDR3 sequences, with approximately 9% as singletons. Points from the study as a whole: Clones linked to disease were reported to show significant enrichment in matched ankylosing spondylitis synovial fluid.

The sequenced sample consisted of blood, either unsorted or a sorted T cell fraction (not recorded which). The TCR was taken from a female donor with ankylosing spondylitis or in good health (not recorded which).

Here the CDR3 DNA reads TGTGCCAGCAGCCGAGACAGGGATGGGTATCAGCCCCAGCATTTT. This codes for CASSRDRDGYQPQHF. The chain couples TRBV28 to TRBJ1-5; 7 nucleotides line up with TRBD1. The CDR3 is 15 residues long. CDR1 is MDHEN, CDR2 SYDVKM, per germline. The junction had 10 bases not matched to a gene; V was cut back by 6 bases and J by 5 bases.